The 2 T cell receptor beta chains listed next were all sequenced from one sample in a study of cytomegalovirus exposure and HLA in healthy donors. 13 Jbeta primers and 60 Vbeta primers were used for the PCR. The data were produced by immunoSEQ multiplex PCR, yet TCRdb's version contains in-frame clones alone and is incomplete. The table shows about 150,000 clones, with roughly 70% occurring only once. Sequencing was performed on PBMCs. All receptors derive from a man in his thirties or forties in good health and CMV-seronegative.

The chain is built from TRBV7-9 and TRBJ2-2; TRBD1 matches 9 bases. The CDR3 contains 17 residues. V lost 5 bases to trimming and J lost 2 bases; unmatched junction nucleotides: 9. Germline CDR1 SEHNR, CDR2 FQNEAQ (reference sequence). In DNA form, the CDR3 reads TGTGCCAGCAGCGGAGTAGGGACAGGGAAAAACACCGGGGAGCTGTTTTTT. Protein: CASSGVGTGKNTGELFF.

V gene TRBV29-1 combines with J gene TRBJ2-7; 8 positions agree with TRBD1. The CDR3 is made up of 17 amino acids. V gave up 4 bases and J gave up 2 bases; unmatched junction bases: 16. Germline V gene data show CDR1 as SQVTM and CDR2 as ANQGSEA. The CDR3 region is CSVVIVPGQGDPYEQYF. The CDR3 DNA is TGCAGCGTTGTTATCGTTCCCGGACAGGGAGACCCCTACGAGCAGTACTTC.